This T cell receptor (beta chain) came from a study of blood T cells in healthy people across ages. Findings and caveats of the study: Older age went with lower TCR beta diversity per million T cells, in a roughly linear way.

Per sample, at least 5 micrograms of total RNA were extracted. Through a sample-barcoded 5' primer and a J-beta primer mix, a second PCR was run for about 6 to 11 cycles. TCRdb recomputed calls from the 5' RACE reads with MiXCR, one row per CDR3 protein. Of 1,800,000 or so distinct CDR3 sequences listed, roughly two fifths are singletons. With respect to this clonotype: Antigen unknown. At one of its ends the junction is not consistent with the germline gene, which may arise from a read error.

From germline, CDR1 is MNHEY and CDR2 SVGAGI. This CDR3 spans 14 amino acids. The source material was blood. This TCR was sampled from a human donor in good health. The gene calls are TRBV6-5 and TRBJ1-2, with 7 bases lining up with TRBD1. Here the CDR3 reads CASTRYRGKFGYTF. The CDR3, as DNA: TGTGCTAGCACGCGATACAGGGGAAAGTTTGGCTACACCTTC.